One sample yielded the 14 T cell receptor beta chains listed below, sequenced in a study of yellow fever vaccine responses in identical twins. TCRdb processed the RT-PCR reads anew with MiXCR; each CDR3 protein has one entry. The sample has approximately 2,200 distinct CDR3 sequences; approximately 31% are singletons. The sample was T cells from blood (PBMCs), unsorted or a sorted subset (not recorded which), taken before or after yellow fever vaccination (not recorded which). Receptor source: a woman in her late teens or twenties who received the yellow fever vaccine.

Within the sample, this clonotype is large. This chain joins TRBV12-3 or TRBV12-4 and TRBJ2-1; possible D gene TRBD1, 5 bases. V was shortened by 1 base and J by 7 bases, with 17 bases between the two germline ends. The length of the CDR3 is 16 residues. The CDR3 sequence is CASSLGGRADRNEQFF. The CDR3 coding sequence is TGTGCCAGCAGTTTAGGTGGCAGGGCGGATCGGAATGAGCAGTTCTTC.

This clonotype has only a few counts. This chain joins TRBV4-2 and TRBJ2-3, with a tentative D call TRBD1 (6 bases). V lost 4 bases and J 4 bases, leaving 12 bases between the germline ends. CDR1 is LGHNA and CDR2 is YNFKEQ in the germline V gene. This CDR3 region has 14 residues. CDR3 bases: TGTGCCAGCAGCCCCGCAGGGGCCCCAGATACGCAGTATTTT. This codes for CASSPAGAPDTQYF.

The rearrangement links TRBV11-2 to TRBJ2-1; 13 bases line up with TRBD2. J lost 7 bases, V lost 5 bases, and 11 bases had no gene match. CDR1 and CDR2 (germline): SGHAT, FQNNGV. CDR3 length: 17 amino acids. This chain's CDR3 is CASSGRTSGSWGNEQFF. The CDR3 DNA sequence: TGTGCCAGCAGCGGGAGGACTAGCGGGAGTTGGGGGAATGAGCAGTTCTTC.

J is TRBJ2-4 and V is TRBV29-1; D tentatively fits TRBD1 or TRBD2 (5 bases each). V was trimmed by 7 bases and J by 0 bases, leaving 10 bases between them. Germline values: CDR1 SQVTM, CDR2 ANQGSEA. The CDR3 length is 13 residues. The CDR3 region has the DNA TGCAGCGCCCTGAGGGGAGCCAAAAACATTCAGTACTTC. Its protein product is CSALRGAKNIQYF.

This clonotype was seen more than once but under ten times. This chain connects TRBV5-5 to TRBJ2-1; TRBD2 might be the D (6 bases). V lost 4 bases to trimming and J lost 0 bases, with 8 bases between them. CDR3 length: 14 amino acids. Germline V gives CDR1 SGHKS, CDR2 YYEKEE (reference sequence). The CDR3 here is CASSQTSSYNEQFF. CDR3 in DNA: TGTGCCAGCAGCCAGACTAGCTCCTACAATGAGCAGTTCTTC.

This clonotype was detected only a few times. One end of the junction is discordant with germline, which a read error may explain. The rearrangement uses TRBV7-7 and TRBJ1-5; D ambiguous. This CDR3 is built from 13 residues. Germline CDR1 is SSHAT and CDR2 is FNYEAQ (reference sequence). Written as DNA, the CDR3 is TGTGCTAGCAGCCAGGACCGTAATCAGCCCCAGCATTTT. Translation gives CASSQDRNQPQHF. Combining the CDR3 with reference TRBV7-7 and TRBJ1-5 gives the whole variable domain GAGVSQSPRYKVTKRGQDVTLRCDPISSHATLYWYQQALGQGPEFLTYFNYEAQPDKSGLPSDRFSAERPEGSISTLTIQRTEQRDSAMYRCASSQDRNQPQHFGDGTRLSIL.

This chain connects TRBV13 to TRBJ2-2, with D unresolved. The CDR3 contains 14 residues. Trimming took 7 bases from V and 2 from J, leaving 11 bases between them. Germline V gene lookup returns CDR1 PRHDT and CDR2 FYEKMQ (reference sequence). The CDR3 loop is CASTGLPNTGELFF. CDR3 DNA: TGTGCCAGCACGGGTCTACCCAACACCGGGGAGCTGTTTTTT. The complete variable domain, with remaining parts taken from reference TRBV13 and TRBJ2-2, reads AAGVIQSPRHLIKEKRETATLKCYPIPRHDTVYWYQQGPGQDPQFLISFYEKMQSDKGSIPDRFSAQQFSDYHSELNMSSLELGDSALYFCASTGLPNTGELFFGEGSRLTVL.

This chain links TRBV10-3 with TRBJ1-1; D not certain. The CDR3 runs 15 residues. The germline gives CDR1 ENHRY, CDR2 SYGVKD. V was pared by 2 bases and J by 0 bases, with 10 bases between. The CDR3 bases are TGTGCCATCAGTGAGCCAGGACTGATGAACACTGAAGCTTTCTTT. It encodes CAISEPGLMNTEAFF.

This chain connects TRBV6-2 or TRBV6-3 to TRBJ2-1, with TRBD2 as a possible D gene (5 bases). V lost 8 bases to trimming and J lost 8 bases, with 19 bases between them. The germline V gene has CDR1 MNHEY and CDR2 SVGEGT. This CDR3 comprises 14 residues. CDR3 sequence (DNA): TGTGCCAGCTCCCCCCCGGCCGGGGTCCATGAGCAGTTCTTC. Translation gives CASSPPAGVHEQFF.

The CDR3 loop reads CSVLQGGDNEQFF. In nucleotides, the CDR3 is TGCAGCGTCCTACAGGGGGGGGACAATGAGCAGTTCTTC. The rearrangement joins TRBV29-1 to TRBJ2-1, with D perhaps TRBD1 (8 bases). The CDR3 totals 13 residues. Germline V gene lookup returns CDR1 SQVTM and CDR2 ANQGSEA. With 6 bases removed from V and 5 bases from J, the gap between germline ends came to 14 bases.

This clonotype was observed a few times. The rearrangement uses TRBV11-1 and TRBJ1-5; tentatively, D is TRBD1 (5 bases). Trimming took off 4 bases at V and 7 bases at J, with 8 bases between the two ends. The germline V gene encodes CDR1 SGHAT and CDR2 FQDESV (reference sequence). The CDR3 runs 12 residues. This chain's CDR3 is CASSYGGQPQHF. In nucleotides, the CDR3 is TGTGCCAGCAGCTATGGGGGACAGCCCCAGCATTTT.

CDR3 sequence (DNA): TGTGCCAGCAGCTTAATGAAAGGGACAGATACGCAGTATTTT. This codes for CASSLMKGTDTQYF. The chain joins TRBV7-3 to TRBJ2-3; unclear D gene. The germline gives CDR1 SGHTA, CDR2 FQGTGA. The V end lost 1 base, the J end lost 3 bases, and 8 bases lay between the germline ends. The CDR3 covers 14 residues.

A few counts support this clonotype. The CDR3 region has the DNA TGTGCCAGCTCACCAAGATTGGACGGATACACAGATACGCAGTATTTT. It codes for CASSPRLDGYTDTQYF. The chain has TRBV18 and TRBJ2-3; D remains unclear. Germline assignment: CDR1 KGHSH and CDR2 LQKENI. This CDR3 contains 16 residues. V was shortened by 2 bases and J by 2 bases, with 14 bases between the two germline ends.

The chain links TRBV2 to TRBJ1-6; D unclear. Germline CDR1 is SNHLY and CDR2 is FYNNEI. Trimming left V 0 bases short and J 9 bases short, with 12 bases between. This CDR3 comprises 15 residues. The CDR3 nucleotides read TGTGCCAGCAGTGAAGCGTCCCAGACCAGTTCACCCCTCCACTTT. It is translated as CASSEASQTSSPLHF.